This TCR beta chain was sequenced in a study of cytotoxic CD8 clonotypes in ibrutinib-treated CLL. Overall study: It was after a median roughly eleven months of treatment, range 6 to 36, that response samples were taken. Points from the study as a whole: Exceeding age-matched healthy donors, baseline clonality also tracked the counts of circulating CD8+ T cells. Among the clonotypes, public ones were uncommon and contracted or held stable on treatment.

As to this clone: Its specificity is unknown.

Data came from immunoSEQ multiplex PCR; TCRdb stores just in-frame clones and leaves some out. Of some 200,000 clones in the sample, around 72% were seen once. The V and J ends lost 0 bases and 3 bases, in that order; junction bases with no gene match: 7. The CDR3 runs 16 residues. The germline V gene encodes CDR1 SGHRS and CDR2 YFSETQ. Genomic DNA for TCR beta libraries, roughly 2 micrograms, came from cryopreserved PBMCs. Specimen: PBMCs, collected after 24 months of ibrutinib treatment. The clonotype was recovered from a human donor with chronic lymphocytic leukemia. The chain is built from TRBV5-1 and TRBJ2-3; 7 bases are shared with TRBD1. In DNA, the CDR3 is TGCGCCAGCAGCTTGGCCTTAGACAGGGCTACAGATACGCAGTATTTT. Protein sequence: CASSLALDRATDTQYF.